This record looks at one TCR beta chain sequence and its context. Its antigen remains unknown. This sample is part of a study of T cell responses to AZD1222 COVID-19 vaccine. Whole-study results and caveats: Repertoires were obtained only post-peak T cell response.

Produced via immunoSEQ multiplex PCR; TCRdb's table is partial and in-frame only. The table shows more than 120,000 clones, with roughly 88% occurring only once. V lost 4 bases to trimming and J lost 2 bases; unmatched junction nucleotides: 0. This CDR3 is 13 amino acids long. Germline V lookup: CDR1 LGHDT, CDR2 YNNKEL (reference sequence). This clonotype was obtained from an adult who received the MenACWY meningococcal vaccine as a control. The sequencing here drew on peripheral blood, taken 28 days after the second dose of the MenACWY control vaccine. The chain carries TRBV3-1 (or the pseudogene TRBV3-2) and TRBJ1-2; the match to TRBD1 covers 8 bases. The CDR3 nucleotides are TGTGCCAGCAGCCGACAGGGGAACTATGGCTACACCTTC. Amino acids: CASSRQGNYGYTF.